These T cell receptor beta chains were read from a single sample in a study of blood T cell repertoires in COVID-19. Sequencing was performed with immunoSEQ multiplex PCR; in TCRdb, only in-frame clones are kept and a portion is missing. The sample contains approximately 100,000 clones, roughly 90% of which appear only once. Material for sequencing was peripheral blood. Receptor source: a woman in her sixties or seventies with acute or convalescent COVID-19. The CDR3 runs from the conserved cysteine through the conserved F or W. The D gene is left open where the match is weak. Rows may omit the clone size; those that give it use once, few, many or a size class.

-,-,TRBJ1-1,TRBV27,CASSHGENTEAFF,TGTGCCAGCAGTCACGGGGAGAACACTGAAGCTTTCTTT
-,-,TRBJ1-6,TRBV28,CASRSPGSPLHF,TGTGCCAGCAGATCGCCCGGTTCACCCCTCCACTTT
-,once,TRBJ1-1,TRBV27,CASSLFSRNTEAFF,TGTGCCAGCAGTTTATTCTCCCGGAACACTGAAGCTTTCTTT
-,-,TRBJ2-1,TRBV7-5,CARSLRGGGRSSSGVYNEQFF,TGTGCCAGAAGCCTCCGGGGGGGCGGTCGAAGTTCTAGCGGGGTTTACAATGAGCAGTTCTTC
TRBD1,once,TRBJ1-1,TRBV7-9,CASSYGQGGTEAFF,TGTGCCAGCAGCTATGGACAGGGAGGGACTGAAGCTTTCTTT
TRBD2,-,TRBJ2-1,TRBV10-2,CAGSSGSNNEQFF,TGCGCCGGTTCTAGCGGGAGTAACAATGAGCAGTTCTTC
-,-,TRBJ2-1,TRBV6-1,CASSERIIPYNEQFF,TGTGCCAGCAGTGAGAGGATTATCCCCTACAATGAGCAGTTCTTC
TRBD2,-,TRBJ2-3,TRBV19,CASSRGGRATETQYF,TGTGCCAGTAGTAGAGGCGGGAGGGCCACGGAAACGCAGTATTTT
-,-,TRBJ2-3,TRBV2,CASRWRDSTDTQYF,TGTGCCAGCAGGTGGAGGGATAGCACAGATACGCAGTATTTT
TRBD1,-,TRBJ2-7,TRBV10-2,CASMQPGQGRYEQYF,TGCGCCAGCATGCAGCCGGGACAGGGGAGGTACGAGCAGTACTTC
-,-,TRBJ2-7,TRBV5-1,CASSLAVGPYEQYF,TGCGCCAGCAGCTTGGCCGTGGGGCCCTACGAGCAGTACTTC
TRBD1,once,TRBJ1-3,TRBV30,CAWSATGGNTIYF,TGTGCCTGGAGTGCGACAGGGGGAAACACCATATATTTT
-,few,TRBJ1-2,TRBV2,CASTDSLLYGYTF,TGTGCCAGCACCGACAGCCTGCTCTATGGCTACACCTTC
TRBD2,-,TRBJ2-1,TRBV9,CASSPGAGTSGSNNEQFF,TGTGCCAGCAGCCCCGGCGCCGGGACTAGCGGGAGTAACAATGAGCAGTTCTTC
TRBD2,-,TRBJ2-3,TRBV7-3,CASSLTSGRVIGTQYF,TGTGCCAGCAGCTTGACTAGCGGGAGGGTTATTGGTACGCAGTATTTT
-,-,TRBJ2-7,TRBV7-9,CASSLQPQGEQYF,TGTGCCAGCAGCTTACAGCCCCAGGGAGAGCAGTACTTC
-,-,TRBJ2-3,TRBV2,CASSEYDRKTDTQYF,TGTGCCAGCAGTGAATATGACAGAAAGACAGATACGCAGTATTTT